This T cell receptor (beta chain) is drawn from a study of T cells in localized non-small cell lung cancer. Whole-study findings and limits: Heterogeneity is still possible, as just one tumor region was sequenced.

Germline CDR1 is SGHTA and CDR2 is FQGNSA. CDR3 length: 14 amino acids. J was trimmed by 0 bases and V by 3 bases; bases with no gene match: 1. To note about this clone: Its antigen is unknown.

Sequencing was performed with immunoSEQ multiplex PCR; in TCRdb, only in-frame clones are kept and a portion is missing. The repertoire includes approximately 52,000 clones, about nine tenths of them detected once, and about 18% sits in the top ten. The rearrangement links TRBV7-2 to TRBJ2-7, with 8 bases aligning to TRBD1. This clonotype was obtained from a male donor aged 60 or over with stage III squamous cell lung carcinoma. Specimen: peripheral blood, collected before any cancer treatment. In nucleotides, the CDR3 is TGTGCCAGCAGCTTGGGACAGGCCTCCTACGAGCAGTACTTC. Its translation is CASSLGQASYEQYF.